Listed below are T cell receptor beta chains from one sample, sequenced in a study of T cell responses to AZD1222 COVID-19 vaccine. Produced via immunoSEQ multiplex PCR; TCRdb's table is partial and in-frame only. The sample has some 170,000 clones, roughly 89% seen once. This specimen was peripheral blood, taken on day 0 of AZD1222 vaccination. Receptors originate from an adult in good health. CDR3s include the opening cysteine and the closing phenylalanine or tryptophan. A D gene is named only where the DNA matches it firmly. Clone size is stated in some rows and not others, as once, few, many or a class when expanded.

abundance	d_gene	v_gene	j_gene	CDR3nt	CDR3aa
-	-	TRBV5-1	TRBJ1-2	TGCGCCAGCAGCTTGGAGGGAGGTCAGTACTACACCTTC	CASSLEGGQYYTF
-	-	TRBV30	TRBJ1-2	TGTGCCTGGAGAATAGGAGGGATTTACACCTTC	CAWRIGGIYTF
-	-	TRBV21-1	TRBJ2-3	TGTGCCAGCAGCAAAGAGTCGATGACAGGGCTCATCACAGATACGCAGTATTTT	CASSKESMTGLITDTQYF
-	-	TRBV7-8	TRBJ1-4	TGTGCCAGCAGCCCAACAGGGTCCGAGGAAAAACTGTTTTTT	CASSPTGSEEKLFF
-	-	TRBV18	TRBJ2-7	TGTGCCAGCTCACCACTTCCCTACGAGCAGTACTTC	CASSPLPYEQYF
-	-	TRBV7-6	TRBJ1-3	TGTGCCAGCAGCTTCGCAGGGCGCGGAAACACCATATATTTT	CASSFAGRGNTIYF
-	-	TRBV28	TRBJ1-6	TGTGCCAGCAGTTCCTGGCAACAGGGAGGAAGCTCACCCCTCCACTTT	CASSSWQQGGSSPLHF
-	TRBD2	TRBV5-4	TRBJ2-1	TGTGCCAGCGGCTTCATAGGGGAGGGTGAGCAGTTCTTC	CASGFIGEGEQFF
once	-	TRBV12-3/TRBV12-4	TRBJ2-2	TGTGCCAGCAGTTTAACCAGACCCGGGGAGCTGTTTTTT	CASSLTRPGELFF
-	-	TRBV19	TRBJ2-5	TGTGCCAGTACCCCTCCTATGGGGGCCCCTGGGGGGGAGACCCAGTACTTC	CASTPPMGAPGGETQYF
once	-	TRBV10-3	TRBJ1-6	TGTGCCTCGGAAGATACGGGGTACAGTAATTCACCCCTCCACTTT	CASEDTGYSNSPLHF
-	TRBD2	TRBV15	TRBJ2-3	TGTGCCACCAGCAGAACTGCGGGAGCGACAGATACGCAGTATTTT	CATSRTAGATDTQYF
few	-	TRBV28	TRBJ1-2	TGTGCCAGCAGACGCCATGTAGATTATGGCTACACCTTC	CASRRHVDYGYTF
-	-	TRBV14	TRBJ2-7	TGTGCCAGCAGCCAAGAAAGTGGGCTCTCCTACGAGCAGTACTTC	CASSQESGLSYEQYF
-	TRBD1	TRBV11-2	TRBJ1-2	TGTGCCAGCAACGGACAGGCCTATGGCTACACCTTC	CASNGQAYGYTF
-	-	TRBV7-2	TRBJ1-1	TGTGCCAGCAGCTTAGGCCTACTGCAATCTGAAGCTTTCTTT	CASSLGLLQSEAFF
-	-	TRBV19	TRBJ2-2	TGTGCCAGTAGTATTTCCGGGATTGGCTCCGGGGAGCTGTTTTTT	CASSISGIGSGELFF
once	TRBD1	TRBV7-2	TRBJ1-2	TGTGCCAGCGGCTACGGGACAGGGCATACCTATAACTATGGCTACACCTTC	CASGYGTGHTYNYGYTF
-	-	TRBV5-4	TRBJ1-4	TGTGCCAGCAGCCTGGGGGGGGCAACTAATGAAAAACTGTTTTTT	CASSLGGATNEKLFF
-	-	TRBV5-1	TRBJ2-5	TGCGCCAGCAGCTCGCTTGGGGATCCCCAAGAGACCCAGTACTTC	CASSSLGDPQETQYF
-	TRBD1	TRBV6-4	TRBJ1-5	TGTGCCAGCAGTGCCGACAGGGATCAGCCCCAGCATTTT	CASSADRDQPQHF
-	TRBD2	TRBV5-1	TRBJ2-5	TGCGCCAGCAGCCACGGACTAGCGGGGCTTCAAGAGACCCAGTACTTC	CASSHGLAGLQETQYF
-	-	TRBV7-9	TRBJ2-3	TGTGCCAGCAGCTTTACGGGGTTCCCAGGAGATACGCAGTATTTT	CASSFTGFPGDTQYF
-	-	TRBV29-1	TRBJ2-7	TGCAGCGTGTCAACCCTGCTGGGTGCCTACGAGCAGTACTTC	CSVSTLLGAYEQYF
-	-	TRBV28	TRBJ1-1	TGTGCCAGCAGGACCGCGGGGGCTATGAACACTGAAGCTTTCTTT	CASRTAGAMNTEAFF
-	-	TRBV20-1	TRBJ1-6	TGCAGTGCTAGTTGGCAGGGTAATTCACCCCTCCACTTT	CSASWQGNSPLHF
-	TRBD1	TRBV5-4	TRBJ2-5	TGTGCCAGCAGCCCAAAGCCGGGACAGGGGGTCTCGGCCCAGTACTTC	CASSPKPGQGVSAQYF
-	-	TRBV4-2	TRBJ1-1	TGTGCCAGCAGCTCACAGGGCCAGAACACTGAAGCTTTCTTT	CASSSQGQNTEAFF
-	-	TRBV29-1	TRBJ1-2	TGCAGCGTTGAAGGAACAGGGTTCAATGGCTACACCTTC	CSVEGTGFNGYTF
-	TRBD1	TRBV27	TRBJ2-7	TGTGCCAGCAATTCGATTTCAACCGGGACAGGGATCCACGAGCAGTACTTC	CASNSISTGTGIHEQYF
-	TRBD2	TRBV7-8	TRBJ2-1	TGTGCCAGCAGCTTGGGACTAGCGGGAGGTCAGAGGGAGCAGTTCTTC	CASSLGLAGGQREQFF
-	-	TRBV24-1	TRBJ1-1	TGTGCCACCAGTGACAGACAAGCTTTCTTT	CATSDRQAFF
-	-	TRBV7-2	TRBJ2-7	TGTGCCAGCAGCCTCCAAACTCATTCCTACGAGCAGTACTTC	CASSLQTHSYEQYF
-	TRBD1	TRBV11-1	TRBJ2-7	TGTGCCAGCAGCTTAGGCCGGGACAGGGCCGCCCACGAGCAGTACTTC	CASSLGRDRAAHEQYF
-	-	TRBV10-3	TRBJ1-2	TGTGCCATCAGACCACAGGTTTCCTATGGCTACACCTTC	CAIRPQVSYGYTF
-	TRBD1	TRBV14	TRBJ2-5	TGTGCCAGCAGGCAAGGGCGGACAGGGAATCAAGAGACCCAGTACTTC	CASRQGRTGNQETQYF
-	-	TRBV5-5	TRBJ2-3	TGTGCCAGCAGCTTAAGGGTCCCAAGCACAGATACGCAGTATTTT	CASSLRVPSTDTQYF
-	-	TRBV19	TRBJ1-2	TGTGCCAGTAGTATACGATCCGGGACCGGTGGCTACACCTTC	CASSIRSGTGGYTF
-	TRBD2	TRBV28	TRBJ2-2	TGTGCCAGCAGTTCCCCGGGGACTAGCGGGAGTTGGGAGCTGTTTTTT	CASSSPGTSGSWELFF
-	TRBD1	TRBV2	TRBJ2-2	TGTGCCAGCAGTGGCCTGACAGGGGCCACCGGGGAGCTGTTTTTT	CASSGLTGATGELFF
-	-	TRBV12-3/TRBV12-4	TRBJ1-1	TGTGCCAGCAAGTTCGCCAACACTGAAGCTTTCTTT	CASKFANTEAFF
-	TRBD1	TRBV5-8	TRBJ1-2	TGTGCCAGCAGCCCGCCGGGACAGGGGGCTAACTATGGCTACACCTTC	CASSPPGQGANYGYTF
once	-	TRBV6-6	TRBJ1-3	TGTGCCAGCAGTTACGCAGGGTCTGGAAACACCATATATTTT	CASSYAGSGNTIYF
-	-	TRBV11-1	TRBJ2-3	TGTGCCAGCAGCCCAGGGTTGGCAGAAATTCAGTATTTT	CASSPGLAEIQYF
-	TRBD2	TRBV4-3	TRBJ2-7	TGCGCCAGCAGCCAAGATGCATCGGGAGGCAACTACGAGCAGTACTTC	CASSQDASGGNYEQYF